This record concerns one T cell receptor (beta chain) sequence. The target antigen is unknown. This sample is drawn from a study of OX40 agonist ivuxolimab in advanced cancers. For the study at large: The group had a mean age of around 60 years, ranged from about 20 to 79, and was 80% to 90% male.

The CDR3 is 16 amino acids. With 3 bases clipped from V and 5 bases from J, the junction kept 7 bases outside the gene matches. Germline CDR1 LNHDA, CDR2 SQIVND (reference sequence). The protocol was immunoSEQ multiplex PCR, while the TCRdb copy is restricted to in-frame clones and leaves out a portion. The table shows tens of thousands of clones, with around nine tenths occurring only once. Overall study findings and caveats: There were, on average, more expanded clones in CD8+ T cells than in CD4+.

The gene calls are TRBV19 and TRBJ1-5, with TRBD1 matching 10 bases. Source: CD4+ or CD8+ T cells sorted from blood, taken in a trial of the OX40 agonist ivuxolimab. The clonotype originates from an adult with an advanced solid tumor such as melanoma, head and neck, liver or kidney cancer. The CDR3 sequence: CASSIRETGGDQPQHF. As DNA, the CDR3 is TGTGCCAGTAGTATTAGGGAGACAGGGGGCGATCAGCCCCAGCATTTT.